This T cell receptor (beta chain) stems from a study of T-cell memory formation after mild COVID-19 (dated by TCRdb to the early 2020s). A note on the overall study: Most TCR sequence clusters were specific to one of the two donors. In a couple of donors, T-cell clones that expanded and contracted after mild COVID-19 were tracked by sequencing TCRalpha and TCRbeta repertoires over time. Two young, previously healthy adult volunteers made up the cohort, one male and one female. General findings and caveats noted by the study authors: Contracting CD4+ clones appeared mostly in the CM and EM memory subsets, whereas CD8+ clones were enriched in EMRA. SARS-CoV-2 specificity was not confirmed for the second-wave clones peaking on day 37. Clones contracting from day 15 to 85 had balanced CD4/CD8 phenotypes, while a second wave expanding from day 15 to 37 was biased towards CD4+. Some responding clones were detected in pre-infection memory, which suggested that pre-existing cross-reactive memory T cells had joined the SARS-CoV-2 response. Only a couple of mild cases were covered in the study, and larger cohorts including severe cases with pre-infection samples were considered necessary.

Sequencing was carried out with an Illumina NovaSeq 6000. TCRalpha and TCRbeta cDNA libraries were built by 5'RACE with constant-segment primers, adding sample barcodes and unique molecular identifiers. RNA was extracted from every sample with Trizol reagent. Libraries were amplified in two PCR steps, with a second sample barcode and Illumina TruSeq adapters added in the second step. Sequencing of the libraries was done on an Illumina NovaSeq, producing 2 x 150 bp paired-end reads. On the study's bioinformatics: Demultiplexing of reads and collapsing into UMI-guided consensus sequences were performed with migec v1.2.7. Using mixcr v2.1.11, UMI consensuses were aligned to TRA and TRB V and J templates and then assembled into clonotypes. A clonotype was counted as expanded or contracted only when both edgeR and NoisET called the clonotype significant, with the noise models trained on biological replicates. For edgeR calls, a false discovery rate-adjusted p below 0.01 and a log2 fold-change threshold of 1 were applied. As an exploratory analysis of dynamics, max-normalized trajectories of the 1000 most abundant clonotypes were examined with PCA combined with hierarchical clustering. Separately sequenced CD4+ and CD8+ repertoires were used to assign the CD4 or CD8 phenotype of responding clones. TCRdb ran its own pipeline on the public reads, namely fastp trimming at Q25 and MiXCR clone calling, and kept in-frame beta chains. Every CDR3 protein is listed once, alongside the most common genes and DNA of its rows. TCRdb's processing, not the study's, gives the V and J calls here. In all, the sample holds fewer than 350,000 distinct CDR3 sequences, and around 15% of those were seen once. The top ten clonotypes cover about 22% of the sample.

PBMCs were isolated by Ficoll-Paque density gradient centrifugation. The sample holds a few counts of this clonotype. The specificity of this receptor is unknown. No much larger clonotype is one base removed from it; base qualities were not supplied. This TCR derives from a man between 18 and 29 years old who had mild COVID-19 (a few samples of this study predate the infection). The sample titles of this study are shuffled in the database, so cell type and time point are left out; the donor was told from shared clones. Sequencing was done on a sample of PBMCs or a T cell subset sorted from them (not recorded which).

The DNA reads TGTGCCAGCAGTTTAGGGAGTCAGAGCACTGAAGCTTTCTTT. This yields the protein CASSLGSQSTEAFF. The chain is encoded by TRBV12-3 or TRBV12-4 joined to TRBJ1-1; confidence is insufficient to name the D gene. Deletion took 1 base off V and 4 bases off J, with a span of 10 bases between the germline ends. Inclusive of the bounding cysteine and phenylalanine, the CDR3 is 14 residues long. Just the 42-base CDR3 DNA is kept, in frame starting at base 1.